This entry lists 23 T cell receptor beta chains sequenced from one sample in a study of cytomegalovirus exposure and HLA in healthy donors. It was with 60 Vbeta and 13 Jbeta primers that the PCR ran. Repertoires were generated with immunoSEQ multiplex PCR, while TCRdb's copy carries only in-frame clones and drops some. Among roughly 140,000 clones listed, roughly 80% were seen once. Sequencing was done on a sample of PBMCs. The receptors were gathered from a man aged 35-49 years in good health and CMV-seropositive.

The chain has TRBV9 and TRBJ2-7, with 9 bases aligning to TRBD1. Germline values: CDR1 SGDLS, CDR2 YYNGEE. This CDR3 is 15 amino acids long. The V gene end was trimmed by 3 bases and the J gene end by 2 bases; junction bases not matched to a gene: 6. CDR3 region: CASSGGQGTPYEQYF. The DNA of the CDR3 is TGTGCCAGCAGCGGCGGACAGGGGACCCCCTACGAGCAGTACTTC.

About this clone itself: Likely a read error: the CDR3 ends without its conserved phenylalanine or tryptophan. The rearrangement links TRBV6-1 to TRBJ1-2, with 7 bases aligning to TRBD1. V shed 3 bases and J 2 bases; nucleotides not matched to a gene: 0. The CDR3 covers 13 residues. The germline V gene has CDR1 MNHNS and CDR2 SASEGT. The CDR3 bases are TGTGCCAGCAGTGAGGGACAGAACTATGGCTACACCCTC. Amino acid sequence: CASSEGQNYGYTL.

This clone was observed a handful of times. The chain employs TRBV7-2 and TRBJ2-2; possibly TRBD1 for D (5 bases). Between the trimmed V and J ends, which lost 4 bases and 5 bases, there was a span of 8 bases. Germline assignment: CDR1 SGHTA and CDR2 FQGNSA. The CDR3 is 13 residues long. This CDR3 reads CASSWAGTGELFF. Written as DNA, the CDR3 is TGTGCCAGCAGCTGGGCAGGGACCGGGGAGCTGTTTTTT.

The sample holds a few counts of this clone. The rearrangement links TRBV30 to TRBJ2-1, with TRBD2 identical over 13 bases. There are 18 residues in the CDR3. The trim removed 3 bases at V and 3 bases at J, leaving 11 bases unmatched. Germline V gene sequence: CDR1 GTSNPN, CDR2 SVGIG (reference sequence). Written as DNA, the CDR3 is TGTGCCTGGAGCCGGACTAGCGGGAGCTGGAGCCTCTACAATGAGCAGTTCTTC. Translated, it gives CAWSRTSGSWSLYNEQFF.

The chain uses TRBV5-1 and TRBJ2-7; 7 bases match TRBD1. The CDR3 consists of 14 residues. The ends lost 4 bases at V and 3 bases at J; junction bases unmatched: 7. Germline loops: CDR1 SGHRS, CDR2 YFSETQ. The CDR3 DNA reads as TGCGCCAGCAGCCGCCAGGGGGAGAACTACGAGCAGTACTTC. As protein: CASSRQGENYEQYF.

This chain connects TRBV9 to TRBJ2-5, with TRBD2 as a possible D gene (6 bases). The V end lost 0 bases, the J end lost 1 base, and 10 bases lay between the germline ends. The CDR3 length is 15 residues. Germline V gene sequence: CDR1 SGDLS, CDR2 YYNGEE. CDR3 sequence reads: CASSVAAGIQETQYF. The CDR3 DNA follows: TGTGCCAGCAGCGTAGCGGCGGGAATCCAAGAGACCCAGTACTTC.

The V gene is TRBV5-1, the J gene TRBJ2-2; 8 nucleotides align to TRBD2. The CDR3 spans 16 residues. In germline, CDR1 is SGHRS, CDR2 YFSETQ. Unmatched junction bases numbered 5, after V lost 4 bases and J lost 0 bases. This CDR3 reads CASSPSGGANTGELFF. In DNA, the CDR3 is TGCGCCAGCAGCCCGAGCGGGGGAGCGAACACCGGGGAGCTGTTTTTT. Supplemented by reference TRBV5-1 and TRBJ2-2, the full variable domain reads KAGVTQTPRYLIKTRGQQVTLSCSPISGHRSVSWYQQTPGQGLQFLFEYFSETQRNKGNFPGRFSGRQFSNSRSEMNVSTLELGDSALYLCASSPSGGANTGELFFGEGSRLTVL.

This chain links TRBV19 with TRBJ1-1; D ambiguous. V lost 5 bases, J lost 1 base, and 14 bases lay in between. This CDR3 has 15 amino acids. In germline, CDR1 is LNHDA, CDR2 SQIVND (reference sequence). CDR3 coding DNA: TGTGCCAGTAGTCCCCGTGGACTGAAGAACACTGAAGCTTTCTTT. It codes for CASSPRGLKNTEAFF.

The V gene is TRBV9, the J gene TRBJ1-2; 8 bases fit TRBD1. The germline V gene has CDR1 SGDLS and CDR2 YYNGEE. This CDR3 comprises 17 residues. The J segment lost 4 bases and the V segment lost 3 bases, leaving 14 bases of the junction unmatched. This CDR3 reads CASSDSGTGSLLYGYTF. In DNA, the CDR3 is TGTGCCAGCAGCGATTCGGGGACAGGATCACTCCTCTATGGCTACACCTTC.

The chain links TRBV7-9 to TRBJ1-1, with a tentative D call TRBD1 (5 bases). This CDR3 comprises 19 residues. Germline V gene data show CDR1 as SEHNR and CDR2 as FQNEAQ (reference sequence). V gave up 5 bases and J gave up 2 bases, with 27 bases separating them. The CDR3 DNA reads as TGTGCCAGCAGCCCCGACAGCCCCCAGGATGTCGAACCAAACACTGAAGCTTTCTTT. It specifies CASSPDSPQDVEPNTEAFF.

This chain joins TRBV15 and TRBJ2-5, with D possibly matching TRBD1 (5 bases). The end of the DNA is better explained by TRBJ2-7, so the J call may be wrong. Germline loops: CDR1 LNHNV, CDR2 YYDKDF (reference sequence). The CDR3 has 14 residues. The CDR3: CATSRDLTVAEQYF. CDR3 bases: TGTGCCACCAGCAGAGATTTGACAGTCGCCGAGCAGTACTTC.

CDR3 in DNA: TGTGCCAGCAAGAACGACAGGGGAGGCCAGCCCCAGCATTTT. Its translation is CASKNDRGGQPQHF. The V call is TRBV2, the J call TRBJ1-5; 8 bases are a match to TRBD1. With V trimmed by 7 bases and J by 7 bases, 9 bases remained unmatched. This CDR3 has 14 amino acids. Germline V gives CDR1 SNHLY, CDR2 FYNNEI.

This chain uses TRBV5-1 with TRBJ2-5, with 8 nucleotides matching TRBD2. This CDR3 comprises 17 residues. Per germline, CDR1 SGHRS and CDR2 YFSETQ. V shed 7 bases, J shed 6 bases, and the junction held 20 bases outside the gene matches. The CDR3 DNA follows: TGCGCCAGCTCCCAGCCCTGGGGAGCGGGTAGCGGGAAGACCCAGTACTTC. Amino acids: CASSQPWGAGSGKTQYF.

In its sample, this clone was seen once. CDR3 sequence (DNA): TGTGCCAGCTCACCACTATCGGGACAGGGGCCAGATACGCAGTATTTT. This gives the protein CASSPLSGQGPDTQYF. V is TRBV18 and J is TRBJ2-3; 10 bases agree with TRBD1. V gave up 1 base and J gave up 4 bases; unmatched junction bases: 5. The CDR3 runs to 16 residues. Germline CDR1 and CDR2: KGHSH and LQKENI. Full variable domain (outside the CDR3, taken from reference TRBV18 and TRBJ2-3): NAGVMQNPRHLVRRRGQEARLRCSPMKGHSHVYWYRQLPEEGLKFMVYLQKENIIDESGMPKERFSAEFPKEGPSILRIQQVVRGDSAAYFCASSPLSGQGPDTQYFGPGTRLTVL.

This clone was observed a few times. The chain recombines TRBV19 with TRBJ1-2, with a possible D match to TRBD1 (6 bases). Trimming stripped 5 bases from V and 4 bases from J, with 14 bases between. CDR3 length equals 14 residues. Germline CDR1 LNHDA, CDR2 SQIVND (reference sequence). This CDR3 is CASSFRDMRYGYTF. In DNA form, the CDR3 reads TGTGCCAGTAGTTTCCGGGACATGCGCTATGGCTACACCTTC. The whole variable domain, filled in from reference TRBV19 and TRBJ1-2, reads DGGITQSPKYLFRKEGQNVTLSCEQNLNHDAMYWYRQDPGQGLRLIYYSQIVNDFQKGDIAEGYSVSREKKESFPLTVTSAQKNPTAFYLCASSFRDMRYGYTFGSGTRLTVV.

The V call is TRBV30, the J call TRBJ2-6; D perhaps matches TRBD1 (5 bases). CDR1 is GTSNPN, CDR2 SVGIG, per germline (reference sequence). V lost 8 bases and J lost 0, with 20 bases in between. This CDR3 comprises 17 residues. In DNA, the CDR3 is TGTGCCATTTTGGGGCCTAACCCCATCTCTGGGGCCAACGTCCTGACTTTC. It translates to CAILGPNPISGANVLTF.

CDR3 loop: CASSWASGRSGELFF. The CDR3 DNA reads as TGTGCCAGTAGTTGGGCTAGCGGGAGAAGCGGGGAGCTGTTTTTT. The V and J genes are TRBV19 and TRBJ2-2; 10 bases agree with TRBD2. The CDR3 contains 15 residues. Germline V gene lookup returns CDR1 LNHDA and CDR2 SQIVND (reference sequence). V dropped 5 bases and J dropped 7; count of bases not matched to a gene: 7.

CDR3 region: CSVAQGSSGNTIYF. The DNA of the CDR3 is TGCAGCGTTGCGCAGGGATCCTCTGGAAACACCATATATTTT. This chain joins TRBV29-1 and TRBJ1-3; the D gene is possibly TRBD1 (5 bases). The germline V and J ends were trimmed by 4 bases and 0 bases, with 10 bases remaining between them. This CDR3 has 14 amino acids. Germline V gene sequence: CDR1 SQVTM, CDR2 ANQGSEA.

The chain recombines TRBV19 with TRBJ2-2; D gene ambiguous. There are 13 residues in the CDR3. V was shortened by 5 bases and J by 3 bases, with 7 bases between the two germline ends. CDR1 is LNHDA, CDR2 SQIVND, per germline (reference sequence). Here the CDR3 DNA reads TGTGCCAGTAGTGTCATAGACACCGGGGAGCTGTTTTTT. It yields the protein CASSVIDTGELFF.

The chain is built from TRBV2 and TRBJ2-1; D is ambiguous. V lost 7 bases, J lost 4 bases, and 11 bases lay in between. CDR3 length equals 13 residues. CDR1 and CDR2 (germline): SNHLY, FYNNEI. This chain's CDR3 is CASKSRSYNEQFF. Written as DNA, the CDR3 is TGTGCCAGCAAGAGCCGTTCTTACAATGAGCAGTTCTTC.

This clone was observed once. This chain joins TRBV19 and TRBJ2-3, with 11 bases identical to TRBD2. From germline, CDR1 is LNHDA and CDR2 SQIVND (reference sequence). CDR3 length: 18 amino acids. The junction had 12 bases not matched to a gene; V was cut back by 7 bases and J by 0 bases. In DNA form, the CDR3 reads TGTGCCAGTACCCGCGGGACTAGCGGAATTACTAGCACAGATACGCAGTATTTT. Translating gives CASTRGTSGITSTDTQYF.

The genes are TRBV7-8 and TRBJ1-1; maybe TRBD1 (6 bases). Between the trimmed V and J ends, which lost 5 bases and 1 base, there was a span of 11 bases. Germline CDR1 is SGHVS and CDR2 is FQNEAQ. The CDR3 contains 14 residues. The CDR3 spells CASSNRDKNTEAFF. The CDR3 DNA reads TGTGCCAGCAGCAACCGGGACAAGAACACTGAAGCTTTCTTT.

Here the CDR3 reads CASSEQDQDTEAFF. The CDR3 DNA reads as TGTGCCAGCAGTGAGCAGGATCAGGACACTGAAGCTTTCTTT. The V gene is TRBV6-1, the J gene TRBJ1-1; D not resolved. The CDR3 totals 14 residues. CDR1 is MNHNS and CDR2 is SASEGT in the germline V gene. Trimming pared 3 bases from V and 3 bases from J, leaving 11 bases between.